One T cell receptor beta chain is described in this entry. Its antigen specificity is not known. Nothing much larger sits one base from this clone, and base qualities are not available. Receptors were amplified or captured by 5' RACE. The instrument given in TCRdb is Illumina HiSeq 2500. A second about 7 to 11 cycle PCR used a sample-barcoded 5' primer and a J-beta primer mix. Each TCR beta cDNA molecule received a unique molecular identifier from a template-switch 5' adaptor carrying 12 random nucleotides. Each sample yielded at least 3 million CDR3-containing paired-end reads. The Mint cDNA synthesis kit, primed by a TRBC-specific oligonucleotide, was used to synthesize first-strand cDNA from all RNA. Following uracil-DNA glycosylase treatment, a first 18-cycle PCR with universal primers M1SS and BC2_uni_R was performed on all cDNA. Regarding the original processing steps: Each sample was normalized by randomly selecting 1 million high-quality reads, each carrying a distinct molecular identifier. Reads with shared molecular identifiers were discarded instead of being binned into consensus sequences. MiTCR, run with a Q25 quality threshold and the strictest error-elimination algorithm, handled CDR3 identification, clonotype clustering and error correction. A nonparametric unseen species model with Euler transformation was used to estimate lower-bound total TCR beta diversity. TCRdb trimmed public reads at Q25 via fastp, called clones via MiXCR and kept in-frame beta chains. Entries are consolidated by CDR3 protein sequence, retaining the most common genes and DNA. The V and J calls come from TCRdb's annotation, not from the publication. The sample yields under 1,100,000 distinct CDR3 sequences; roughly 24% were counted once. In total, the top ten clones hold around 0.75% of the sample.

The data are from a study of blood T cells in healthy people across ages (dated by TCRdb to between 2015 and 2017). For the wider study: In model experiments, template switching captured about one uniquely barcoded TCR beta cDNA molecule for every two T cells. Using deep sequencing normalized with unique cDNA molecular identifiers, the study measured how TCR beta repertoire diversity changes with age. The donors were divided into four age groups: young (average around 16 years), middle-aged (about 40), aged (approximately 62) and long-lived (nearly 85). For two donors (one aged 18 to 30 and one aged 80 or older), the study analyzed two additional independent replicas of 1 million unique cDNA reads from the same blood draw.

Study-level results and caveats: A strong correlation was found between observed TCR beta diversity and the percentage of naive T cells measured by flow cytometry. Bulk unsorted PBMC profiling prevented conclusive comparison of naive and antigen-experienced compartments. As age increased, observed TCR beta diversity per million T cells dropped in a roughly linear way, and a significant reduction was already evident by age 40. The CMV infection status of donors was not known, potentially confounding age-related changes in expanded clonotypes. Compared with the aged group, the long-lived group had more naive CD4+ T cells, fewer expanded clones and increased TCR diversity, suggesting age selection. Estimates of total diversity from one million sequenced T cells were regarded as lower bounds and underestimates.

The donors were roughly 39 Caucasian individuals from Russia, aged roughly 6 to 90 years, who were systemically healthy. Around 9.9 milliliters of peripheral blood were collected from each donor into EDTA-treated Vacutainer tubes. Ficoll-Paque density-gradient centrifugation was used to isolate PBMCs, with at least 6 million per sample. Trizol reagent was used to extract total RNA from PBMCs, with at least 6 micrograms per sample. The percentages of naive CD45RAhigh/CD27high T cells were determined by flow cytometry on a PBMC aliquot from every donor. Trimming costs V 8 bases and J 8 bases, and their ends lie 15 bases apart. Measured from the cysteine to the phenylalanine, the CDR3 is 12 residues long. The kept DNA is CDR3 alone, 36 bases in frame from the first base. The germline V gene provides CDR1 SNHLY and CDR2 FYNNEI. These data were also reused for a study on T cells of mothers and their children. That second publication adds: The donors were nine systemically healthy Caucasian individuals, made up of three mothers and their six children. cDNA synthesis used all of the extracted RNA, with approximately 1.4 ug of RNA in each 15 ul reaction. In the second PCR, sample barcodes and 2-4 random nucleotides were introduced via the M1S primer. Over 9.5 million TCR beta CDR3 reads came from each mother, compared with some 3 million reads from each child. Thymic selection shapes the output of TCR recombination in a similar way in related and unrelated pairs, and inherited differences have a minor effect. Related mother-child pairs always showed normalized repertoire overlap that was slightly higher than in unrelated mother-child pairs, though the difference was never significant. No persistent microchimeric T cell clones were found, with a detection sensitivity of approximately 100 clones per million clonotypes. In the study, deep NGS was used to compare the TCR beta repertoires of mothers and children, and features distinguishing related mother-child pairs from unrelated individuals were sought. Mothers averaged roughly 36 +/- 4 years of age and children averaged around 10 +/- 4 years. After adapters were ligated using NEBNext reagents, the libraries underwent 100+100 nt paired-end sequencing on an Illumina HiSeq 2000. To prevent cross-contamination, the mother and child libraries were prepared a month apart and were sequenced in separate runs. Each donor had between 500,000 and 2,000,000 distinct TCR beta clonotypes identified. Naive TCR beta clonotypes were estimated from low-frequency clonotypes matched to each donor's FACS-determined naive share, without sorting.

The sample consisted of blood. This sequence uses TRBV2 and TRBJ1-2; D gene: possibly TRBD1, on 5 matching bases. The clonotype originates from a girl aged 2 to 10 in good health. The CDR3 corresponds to CASQADREGYTF. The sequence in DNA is TGTGCCAGCCAGGCTGACAGAGAGGGCTACACCTTC.